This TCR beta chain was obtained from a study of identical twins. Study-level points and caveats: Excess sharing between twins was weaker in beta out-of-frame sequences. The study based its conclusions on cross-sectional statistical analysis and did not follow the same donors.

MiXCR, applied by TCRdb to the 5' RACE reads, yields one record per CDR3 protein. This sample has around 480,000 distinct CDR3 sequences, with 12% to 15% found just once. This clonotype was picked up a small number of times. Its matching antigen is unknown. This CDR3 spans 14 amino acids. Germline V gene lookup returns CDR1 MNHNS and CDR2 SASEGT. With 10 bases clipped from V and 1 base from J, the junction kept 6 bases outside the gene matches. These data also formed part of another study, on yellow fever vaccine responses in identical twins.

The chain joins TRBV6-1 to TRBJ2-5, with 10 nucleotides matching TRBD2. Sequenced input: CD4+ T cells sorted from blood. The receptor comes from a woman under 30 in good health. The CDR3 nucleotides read TGTGCCACCTCTAGCGGGGGTCCCCAAGAGACCCAGTACTTC. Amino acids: CATSSGGPQETQYF.